This T cell receptor (beta chain) was documented in a study of cytomegalovirus exposure and HLA in healthy donors. PCR involved 60 Vbeta and 13 Jbeta primers. Sequencing used immunoSEQ multiplex PCR; TCRdb keeps in-frame clones, though not all of them. The sample consists of about 180,000 clones, 77% of them appearing once. The CDR3 spans 15 residues. From germline, CDR1 is LGHNA and CDR2 YSLEER. The V and J ends lost 0 bases and 6 bases, in that order; junction bases with no gene match: 7. This chain joins TRBV4-3 and TRBJ1-2; the match to TRBD1 covers 7 bases. The sample was PBMCs. The sequence came from a man between 18 and 29 years old in good health and CMV-seronegative. DNA for the CDR3: TGCGCCAGCAGCCAAGATTGGGCAGGGGGGAATGGCTACACCTTC. Its translation is CASSQDWAGGNGYTF.